Below, 11 T cell receptor beta chains from the same sample are listed, as sequenced in a study of OX40 agonist ivuxolimab in advanced cancers. Library preparation was by the immunoSEQ multiplex PCR assay. TCRdb holds this immuneACCESS table with in-frame rearrangements only. Some clones are missing; in checked studies, unresolved V genes explain under half, and the rest has no known cause. The sample has tens of thousands of clones on record, around three quarters of them singletons. The biggest ten clones account for about 20% of the sample. The material was CD4+ or CD8+ T cells sorted from blood, obtained in a trial of the OX40 agonist ivuxolimab. Receptor source: an adult with an advanced solid tumor such as melanoma, head and neck, liver or kidney cancer.

V usage is TRBV7-2 and J usage is TRBJ2-7; 12 bases map to TRBD2. Germline V gives CDR1 SGHTA, CDR2 FQGNSA. V was pared by 5 bases and J by 1 base, with 6 bases of the junction left unmatched. The CDR3 length is 16 residues. Written as DNA, the CDR3 is TGTGCCAGCAGCCTACTAGCGGGGGGTAGGTCCTACGAGCAGTACTTC. Amino acid sequence: CASSLLAGGRSYEQYF.

The chain has TRBV11-3 and TRBJ1-2, with D possibly matching TRBD1 (5 bases). V gave up 4 bases and J gave up 0 bases, with 9 bases separating them. CDR1 SGHNT and CDR2 YENEEA come from the germline V gene. There are 14 residues in the CDR3. CDR3 in DNA: TGTGCCAGCAGCTCGGGGGGTCCTAACTATGGCTACACCTTC. This translates into CASSSGGPNYGYTF.

This rearrangement joins TRBV11-2 to TRBJ2-3; 7 bases agree with TRBD1. Germline CDR1 is SGHAT and CDR2 is FQNNGV. V dropped 4 bases and J dropped 4; count of bases not matched to a gene: 11. The CDR3 extends over 16 amino acids. CDR3 protein: CASSYTTGPRADTQYF. CDR3 DNA: TGTGCCAGCAGCTATACGACAGGGCCCCGCGCAGATACGCAGTATTTT. Together with reference TRBV11-2 and TRBJ2-3, the CDR3 gives the full variable domain: EAGVAQSPRYKIIEKRQSVAFWCNPISGHATLYWYQQILGQGPKLLIQFQNNGVVDDSQLPKDRFSAERLKGVDSTLKIQPAKLEDSAVYLCASSYTTGPRADTQYFGPGTRLTVL.

The chain uses TRBV7-9 and TRBJ2-7; TRBD1 matches at 10 bases. Germline CDR1 reads SEHNR; CDR2 reads FQNEAQ (reference sequence). J lost 5 bases, V lost 4 bases, and 5 bases had no gene match. The CDR3 is 14 residues long. CDR3 in DNA: TGTGCCAGCAGCTCCCCGGGACAGGGGCACGAGCAGTACTTC. This codes for CASSSPGQGHEQYF.

The genes are TRBV6-6 and TRBJ2-7; no reliable D call. Trimming removed 8 bases at V and 4 bases at J, with 18 bases between. This CDR3 region has 14 residues. Looked up from germline, CDR1 is MNHNY and CDR2 is SVGAGI (reference sequence). The CDR3 region is CASSMGSRLYEQYF. As DNA, the CDR3 is TGTGCCAGCTCTATGGGGTCCAGACTTTACGAGCAGTACTTC.

The chain employs TRBV27 and TRBJ2-7; weak D call: TRBD2 (6 bases). The V gene lost 4 bases and the J gene lost 4 bases, with 17 bases spanning the gap. This CDR3 comprises 15 residues. Germline values: CDR1 MNHEY, CDR2 SMNVEV (reference sequence). The CDR3 region is CASSWAGPERYEQYF. CDR3 bases: TGTGCCAGCAGTTGGGCGGGACCAGAACGTTACGAGCAGTACTTC.

V is TRBV27 and J is TRBJ1-5; a weak D match, TRBD1 (6 bases). Germline CDR1 and CDR2: MNHEY and SMNVEV (reference sequence). V was clipped by 2 bases and J by 7 bases, with 12 bases between them. The CDR3 is 14 amino acids. Here the CDR3 reads CASSLGAGQQPQHF. CDR3 bases: TGTGCCAGCAGTTTAGGGGCAGGACAGCAGCCCCAGCATTTT.

The chain combines TRBV11-3 with TRBJ2-3; 13 bases fit TRBD2. V lost 4 bases to trimming and J lost 2 bases; unmatched junction nucleotides: 3. The CDR3 loop spans 16 amino acids. Germline CDR1 and CDR2: SGHNT and YENEEA. CDR3 bases: TGTGCCAGCAGCTCCGGACTAGCGGGGGACACAGATACGCAGTATTTT. It yields the protein CASSSGLAGDTDTQYF.

The chain is built from TRBV7-8 and TRBJ2-5; 7 nucleotides match TRBD2. CDR1 is SGHVS, CDR2 FQNEAQ, per germline. There are 14 residues in the CDR3. Unmatched junction bases numbered 2, after V lost 2 bases and J lost 2 bases. CDR3 sequence: CASSLSGAQETQYF. In DNA, the CDR3 is TGTGCCAGCAGCTTAAGCGGGGCGCAAGAGACCCAGTACTTC. Drawing the rest from reference TRBV7-8 and TRBJ2-5, the complete variable domain is GAGVSQSPRYKVAKRGQDVALRCDPISGHVSLFWYQQALGQGPEFLTYFQNEAQLDKSGLPSDRFFAERPEGSVSTLKIQRTQQEDSAVYLCASSLSGAQETQYFGPGTRLLVL.

This clone has more than one count but fewer than ten. One end of the junction is discordant with germline, which a read error may explain. J is TRBJ2-5 and V is TRBV7-7, with 7 bases that match TRBD1. The CDR3 has 15 residues. Germline CDR1 is SSHAT and CDR2 is FNYEAQ (reference sequence). The CDR3 spells CASSPRDRVQETQYF. The CDR3 coding sequence is TGTGCTAGCAGCCCCCGGGACAGAGTCCAAGAGACCCAGTACTTC.

This chain joins TRBV4-3 and TRBJ1-6; D is undetermined. The germline V gene encodes CDR1 LGHNA and CDR2 YSLEER. With 1 base removed from V and 6 bases from J, the gap between germline ends came to 10 bases. This CDR3 region has 15 residues. For the CDR3, the DNA is TGCGCCAGCAGCCAAGTGGCGACAAGTAATTCACCCCTCCACTTT. Translation: CASSQVATSNSPLHF.